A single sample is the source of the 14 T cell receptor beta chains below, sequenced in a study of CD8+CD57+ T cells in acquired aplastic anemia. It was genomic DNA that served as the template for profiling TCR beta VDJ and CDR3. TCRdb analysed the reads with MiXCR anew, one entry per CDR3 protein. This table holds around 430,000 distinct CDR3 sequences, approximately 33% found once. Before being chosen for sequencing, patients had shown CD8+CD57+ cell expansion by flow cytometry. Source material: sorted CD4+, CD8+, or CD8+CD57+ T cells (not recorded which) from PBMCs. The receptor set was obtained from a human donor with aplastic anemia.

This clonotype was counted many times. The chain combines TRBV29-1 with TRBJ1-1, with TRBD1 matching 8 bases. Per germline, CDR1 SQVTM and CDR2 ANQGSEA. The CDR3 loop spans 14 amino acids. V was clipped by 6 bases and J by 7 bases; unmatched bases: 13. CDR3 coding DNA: TGCAGCGTCAAAGTCTGGACAGGGTCGAATGAAGCTTTCTTT. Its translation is CSVKVWTGSNEAFF.

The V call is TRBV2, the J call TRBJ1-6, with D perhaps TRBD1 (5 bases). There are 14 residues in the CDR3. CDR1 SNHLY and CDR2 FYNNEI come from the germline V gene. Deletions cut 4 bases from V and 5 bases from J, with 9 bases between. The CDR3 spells CASSVRGDNSPLHF. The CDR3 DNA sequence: TGTGCCAGCAGTGTGCGGGGCGATAATTCACCCCTCCACTTT.

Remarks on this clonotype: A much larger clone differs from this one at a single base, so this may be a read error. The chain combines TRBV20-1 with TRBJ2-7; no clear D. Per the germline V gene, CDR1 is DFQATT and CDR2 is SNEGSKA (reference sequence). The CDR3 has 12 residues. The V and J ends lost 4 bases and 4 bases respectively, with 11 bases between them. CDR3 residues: CSAMPSGYEQYF. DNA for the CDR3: TGCAGTGCTATGCCCTCTGGTTACGAGCAGTACTTC.

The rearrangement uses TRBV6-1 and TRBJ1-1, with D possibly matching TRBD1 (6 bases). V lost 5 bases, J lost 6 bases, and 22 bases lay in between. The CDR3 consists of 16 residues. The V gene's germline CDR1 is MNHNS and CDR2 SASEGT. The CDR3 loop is CASSQDWTSGGPEAFF. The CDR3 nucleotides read TGTGCCAGCAGTCAAGACTGGACCTCTGGGGGCCCTGAAGCTTTCTTT.

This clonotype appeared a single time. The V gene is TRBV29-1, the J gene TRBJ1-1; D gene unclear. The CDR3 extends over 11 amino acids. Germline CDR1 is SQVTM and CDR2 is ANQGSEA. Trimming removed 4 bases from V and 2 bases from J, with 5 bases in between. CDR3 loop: CSVGPNTEAFF. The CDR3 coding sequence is TGCAGCGTTGGACCCAACACTGAAGCTTTCTTT.

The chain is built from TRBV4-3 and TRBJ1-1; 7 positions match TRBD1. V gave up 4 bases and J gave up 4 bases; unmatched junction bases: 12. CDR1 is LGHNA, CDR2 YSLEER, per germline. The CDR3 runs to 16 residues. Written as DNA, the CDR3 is TGCGCCAGCAGCCGCCGGGACAGCTTGAGGGGCACTGAAGCTTTCTTT. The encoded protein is CASSRRDSLRGTEAFF.

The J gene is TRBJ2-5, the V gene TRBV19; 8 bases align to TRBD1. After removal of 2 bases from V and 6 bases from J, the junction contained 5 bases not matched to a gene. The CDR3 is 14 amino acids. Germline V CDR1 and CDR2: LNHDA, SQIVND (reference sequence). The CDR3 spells CASSISRGRKTQYF. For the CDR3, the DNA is TGTGCCAGTAGTATATCCAGGGGGCGAAAGACCCAGTACTTC. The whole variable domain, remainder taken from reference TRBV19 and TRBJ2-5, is DGGITQSPKYLFRKEGQNVTLSCEQNLNHDAMYWYRQDPGQGLRLIYYSQIVNDFQKGDIAEGYSVSREKKESFPLTVTSAQKNPTAFYLCASSISRGRKTQYFGPGTRLLVL.

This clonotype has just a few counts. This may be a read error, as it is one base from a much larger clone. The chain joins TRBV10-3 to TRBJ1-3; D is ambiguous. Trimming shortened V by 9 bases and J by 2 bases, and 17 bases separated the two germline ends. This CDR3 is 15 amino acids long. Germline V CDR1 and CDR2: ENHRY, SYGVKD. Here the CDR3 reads CAMTDGAFPGNTIYF. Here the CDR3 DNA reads TGTGCCATGACGGACGGAGCCTTCCCTGGAAACACCATATATTTT.

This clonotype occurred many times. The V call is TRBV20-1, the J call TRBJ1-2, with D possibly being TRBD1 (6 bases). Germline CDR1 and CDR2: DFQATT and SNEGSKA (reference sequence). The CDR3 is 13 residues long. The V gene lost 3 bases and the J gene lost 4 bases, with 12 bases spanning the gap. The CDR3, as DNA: TGCAGTGCTAGGGAAGGGGGAGGCTATGGCTACACCTTC. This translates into CSAREGGGYGYTF.

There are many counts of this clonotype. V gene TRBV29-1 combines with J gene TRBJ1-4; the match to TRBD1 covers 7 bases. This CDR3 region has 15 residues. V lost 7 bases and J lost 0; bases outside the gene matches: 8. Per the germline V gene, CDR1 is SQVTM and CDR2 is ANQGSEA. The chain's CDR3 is CSAQLTGATNEKLFF. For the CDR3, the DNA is TGCAGCGCCCAGCTTACAGGGGCAACTAATGAAAAACTGTTTTTT.

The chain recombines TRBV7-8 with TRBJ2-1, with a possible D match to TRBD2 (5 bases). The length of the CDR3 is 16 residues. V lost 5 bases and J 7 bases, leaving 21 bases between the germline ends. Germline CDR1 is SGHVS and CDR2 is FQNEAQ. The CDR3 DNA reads TGTGCCAGCAGCGCAAGACGGTTGTGGGAGCTGAATGAGCAGTTCTTC. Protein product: CASSARRLWELNEQFF.

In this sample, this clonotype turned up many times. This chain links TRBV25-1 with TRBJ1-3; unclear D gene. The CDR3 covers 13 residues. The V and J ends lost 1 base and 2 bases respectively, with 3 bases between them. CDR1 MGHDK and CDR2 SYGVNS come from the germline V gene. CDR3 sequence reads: CASSELTGNTIYF. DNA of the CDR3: TGTGCCAGCAGTGAATTGACTGGAAACACCATATATTTT.

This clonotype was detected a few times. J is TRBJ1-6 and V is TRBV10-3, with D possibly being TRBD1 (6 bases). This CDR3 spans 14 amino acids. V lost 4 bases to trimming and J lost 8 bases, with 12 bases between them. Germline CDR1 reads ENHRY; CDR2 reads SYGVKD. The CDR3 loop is CAISGPRGHSPLHF. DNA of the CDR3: TGTGCCATCAGTGGGCCCAGGGGACATTCACCCCTCCACTTT.

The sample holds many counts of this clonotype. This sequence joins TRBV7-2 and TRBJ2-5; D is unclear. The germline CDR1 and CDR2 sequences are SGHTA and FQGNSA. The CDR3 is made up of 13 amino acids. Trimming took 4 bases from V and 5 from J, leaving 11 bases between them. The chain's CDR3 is CASSSLASETQYF. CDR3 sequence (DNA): TGTGCCAGCAGCTCTCTGGCCAGCGAGACCCAGTACTTC.